Sequencing of this T cell receptor beta chain was carried out in a study of cytomegalovirus exposure and HLA in healthy donors. Germline CDR1 and CDR2: SGHTS and YDEGEE. With 2 bases removed from V and 8 bases from J, the gap between germline ends came to 10 bases. The CDR3 consists of 12 residues. This clone occurred once. Its matching antigen is unknown. Study outcomes and limitations: The authors later found HLA-associated TCR beta chains more clonally expanded than equally common others.

The PCR was carried out with 60 Vbeta primers and 13 Jbeta primers. Libraries were prepared by immunoSEQ multiplex PCR; TCRdb keeps only in-frame clonotypes and omits some of them. The profile shows 150,000 to 200,000 clones, 80% of them singletons. The specimen was PBMCs. V usage is TRBV5-8 and J usage is TRBJ1-2; D remains ambiguous. The TCR originated in a girl aged 10 to 17 in good health and CMV-seropositive. The CDR3 DNA sequence: TGTGCCAGCAGCTTTGAGGGCGGGGGCTACACCTTC. Its protein is CASSFEGGGYTF.